Listed below are T cell receptor beta chains from one sample, sequenced in a study of PD-L1 blockade in urothelial cancer. Some clones are missing from TCRdb's copy, which holds only in-frame ones; the method was immunoSEQ multiplex PCR. This repertoire shows some 120,000 clones, 75% to 90% found once; its top ten account for approximately 1.7%. The specimen comprised PBMCs, sampled around atezolizumab (anti-PD-L1) treatment. These receptors all stem from a man aged 55 to 70 with urothelial cancer. CDR3s include the opening cysteine and the closing phenylalanine or tryptophan. The D gene is left open where the match is weak. The size field is filled for only some rows; it gives once, few, many or a size class.

13,.,TRBJ2-3,TRBV7-8,.,TGTGCCAGCAGCCTTCACGAGCCAGATACGCAGTATTTT,CASSLHEPDTQYF
15,.,TRBJ1-4,TRBV6-5,.,TGTGCCAGCAGTTACGGCGGTGCAACTAATGAAAAACTGTTTTTT,CASSYGGATNEKLFF
12,.,TRBJ1-3,TRBV27,.,TGTGCCAGCAGCTTACAGTCAAACACCATATATTTT,CASSLQSNTIYF
11,.,TRBJ1-4,TRBV28,.,TGTGCCAGCCGGTCCTATGAAAAACTGTTTTTT,CASRSYEKLFF
11,.,TRBJ2-5,TRBV28,.,TGTGCCAGCAGTCCTCGGGAGACCCAGTACTTC,CASSPRETQYF
15,TRBD1,TRBJ1-2,TRBV7-2,once,TGTGCCAGCAGCTCAACAGGGGGGACTAACTATGGCTACACCTTC,CASSSTGGTNYGYTF
12,.,TRBJ1-6,TRBV19,.,TGTGCCAGTACCCTCACGGGGTCACCCCTCCACTTT,CASTLTGSPLHF
14,.,TRBJ1-2,TRBV5-4,.,TGTGCCAGCAGCTCCGAAACAGGGTCCCGTGGCTACACCTTC,CASSSETGSRGYTF
14,TRBD1,TRBJ2-7,TRBV7-8,.,TGTGCCAGCTCACCCGGGACAGGGGGCTACGAGCAGTACTTC,CASSPGTGGYEQYF
13,.,TRBJ1-2,TRBV27,few,TGTGCCAGCAGTTTCAGGCAGAACTATGGCTACACCTTC,CASSFRQNYGYTF
12,.,TRBJ1-1,TRBV6-5,once,TGTGCCAGCAGCCCCTCGAGCACTGAAGCTTTCTTT,CASSPSSTEAFF
16,.,TRBJ2-3,TRBV6-1,.,TGTGCCAGCAGTGAAGGGAAGACGACTTCCACAGATACGCAGTATTTT,CASSEGKTTSTDTQYF
13,.,TRBJ1-1,TRBV10-3,once,TGTGCCATCAGGAGGCTTGAGAACACTGAAGCTTTCTTT,CAIRRLENTEAFF
14,.,TRBJ2-7,TRBV27,.,TGTGCCAGCAGTCCCCCCGGGGTCGTCTACGAGCAGTACTTC,CASSPPGVVYEQYF
13,TRBD1,TRBJ1-2,TRBV25-1,.,TGTGCCAGCAGTGTCCGGGACAGCTATGGCTACACCTTC,CASSVRDSYGYTF
14,.,TRBJ1-2,TRBV19,.,TGTGCCAGTAGTATACGCCTATCTAACTATGGCTACACCTTC,CASSIRLSNYGYTF
15,.,TRBJ2-3,TRBV11-2,.,TGTGCCAGCAGCTTAACCGGGAGCCCCACAGATACGCAGTATTTT,CASSLTGSPTDTQYF
16,.,TRBJ2-7,TRBV5-6,.,TGTGCCAGCAGGTCTCGCCGACAGTTTGTTCAGTACGAGCAGTACTTC,CASRSRRQFVQYEQYF
12,TRBD2,TRBJ2-5,TRBV2,.,TGTGCCGGGGGGGTTAGCCGGGAGACCCAGTACTTC,CAGGVSRETQYF
13,TRBD2,TRBJ2-1,TRBV29-1,.,TGCAGCGCCACTAGCGGAGCATACAATGAGCAGTTCTTC,CSATSGAYNEQFF
14,.,TRBJ2-7,TRBV7-2,.,TGTGCCAGCAGCCCAAATCCAGGTACCTACGAGCAGTACTTC,CASSPNPGTYEQYF
16,.,TRBJ2-4,TRBV21-1,few,TGTGCCAGCAGTAGTAACAGGGGTTTAGCCAAAAACATTCAGTACTTC,CASSSNRGLAKNIQYF
15,TRBD1,TRBJ1-1,TRBV5-1,.,TGCGCCAGCAGCTTGTCCGGGACAGGGAACACTGAAGCTTTCTTT,CASSLSGTGNTEAFF
13,TRBD1,TRBJ1-1,TRBV10-1,.,TGCGCCAGCGCGGGACAGGGAAGGACTGAAGCTTTCTTT,CASAGQGRTEAFF
14,.,TRBJ1-5,TRBV19,.,TGTGCCAGTAGTATTTTCTCGGGTAATCAGCCCCAGCATTTT,CASSIFSGNQPQHF
13,TRBD1,TRBJ2-3,TRBV6-1,.,TGTGCCAGCACCACAGGGGGCACAGATACGCAGTATTTT,CASTTGGTDTQYF
13,.,TRBJ1-1,TRBV30,.,TGTGCCTGGAGAAGGGGCAGGGACACTGAAGCTTTCTTT,CAWRRGRDTEAFF
15,.,TRBJ2-3,TRBV7-9,few,TGTGCCAGCAGCTTACTAAGCGCACCCTCAGATACGCAGTATTTT,CASSLLSAPSDTQYF
12,TRBD1,TRBJ2-7,TRBV6-1,.,TGTGCCAGCAATCCAGGGGGCCATGAGCAGTACTTC,CASNPGGHEQYF